The 17 T cell receptor beta chains listed next were all sequenced from one sample in a study of T-cell reconstitution after alpha-beta-depleted transplantation in children. The TCRbeta library incorporated unique molecular identifiers. From the PCR reads, TCRdb called clonotypes with MiXCR, one entry per CDR3 protein. Found here are some 350,000 distinct CDR3 sequences, about 17% of them singletons; the top ten hold roughly two fifths. Sample: PBMCs, mostly from graft donor cells, taken 360 days after TCRalphabeta/CD19-depleted stem cell transplant. These TCRs come from a male patient between 2 and 10 years old who had a stem cell transplant for acute lymphoblastic leukemia, so the T cells may come from the graft donor.

This clonotype came up once. The chain uses TRBV5-1 and TRBJ2-1; the D gene is possibly TRBD1 (6 bases). V lost 4 bases and J 7 bases, leaving 9 bases between the germline ends. CDR3 length: 12 amino acids. CDR1 is SGHRS and CDR2 is YFSETQ in the germline V gene. CDR3 DNA: TGCGCCAGCAGCATGGGGACAAATGAGCAGTTCTTC. Translation gives CASSMGTNEQFF. Full variable domain (rest looked up from reference TRBV5-1 and TRBJ2-1): KAGVTQTPRYLIKTRGQQVTLSCSPISGHRSVSWYQQTPGQGLQFLFEYFSETQRNKGNFPGRFSGRQFSNSRSEMNVSTLELGDSALYLCASSMGTNEQFFGPGTRLTVL.

This chain joins TRBV11-2 and TRBJ2-7; 14 bases agree with TRBD2. The CDR3 has 14 residues. Trimming removed 5 bases from V and 7 bases from J; junction bases left unmatched: 4. Germline V lookup: CDR1 SGHAT, CDR2 FQNNGV. This CDR3 is CASSKGLAGVEQYF. Here the CDR3 DNA reads TGTGCCAGCAGCAAGGGACTAGCGGGAGTTGAGCAGTACTTC.

This clonotype was observed a handful of times. The CDR3 DNA reads as TGTGCCAGCAGTCTTCCGAGCTCCTATAATTCACCCCTCCACTTT. Amino acids: CASSLPSSYNSPLHF. This chain uses TRBV28 with TRBJ1-6; D gene uncertain. Looked up from germline, CDR1 is MDHEN and CDR2 is SYDVKM. This CDR3 is built from 15 residues. Trimming removed 5 bases from V and 0 bases from J, with 8 bases in between.

The chain is built from TRBV12-3 or TRBV12-4 and TRBJ2-7; possibly TRBD1 for D (5 bases). The CDR3 is made up of 14 amino acids. The V end lost 6 bases, the J end lost 8 bases, and 20 bases lay between the germline ends. The CDR3 coding sequence is TGTGCCAGCAGCTCCGGTAGTGGGGCGGCAAAGCAGTACTTC. Protein: CASSSGSGAAKQYF.

V and J are TRBV4-1 and TRBJ2-1; 11 bases match TRBD2. The V gene end was trimmed by 0 bases and the J gene end by 3 bases; junction bases not matched to a gene: 4. The CDR3 is 17 amino acids. The germline V gene has CDR1 MGHRA and CDR2 YSYEKL. In DNA form, the CDR3 reads TGCGCCAGCAGCCAAGATCCGGGACTAGCGGACTACAATGAGCAGTTCTTC. It is translated as CASSQDPGLADYNEQFF.

On this clonotype itself: At one of its ends the junction is not consistent with the germline gene, which may arise from a read error. V and J are TRBV2 and TRBJ1-4; tentative D call: TRBD1 (6 bases). The CDR3 sequence is 13 residues long. CDR1 and CDR2 (germline): SNHLY, FYNNEI. The CDR3 region has the DNA TGTGCCACCCAACAGGGAGGGAATGAAAAGCTGTTTTTT. It codes for CATQQGGNEKLFF.

The chain carries TRBV5-1 and TRBJ2-7; D is possibly TRBD1 (7 bases). The CDR3 has 15 residues. Deletions cut 3 bases from V and 5 bases from J, with 18 bases between. Germline CDR1 SGHRS, CDR2 YFSETQ. The CDR3: CASSSAGQGGDEQYF. In nucleotides, the CDR3 is TGCGCCAGCAGCTCGGCGGGGCAGGGGGGTGACGAGCAGTACTTC.

This clonotype has ten or more counts. The chain combines TRBV28 with TRBJ2-2; D may be TRBD2 (6 bases). Germline CDR1 reads MDHEN; CDR2 reads SYDVKM. The CDR3 totals 17 residues. The V end lost 4 bases, the J end lost 6 bases, and 21 bases lay between the germline ends. The CDR3 bases are TGTGCCAGCAGTTCCCTTTGGACGGGAGAGCCGGCCGGGGAGCTGTTTTTT. Its protein product is CASSSLWTGEPAGELFF. The full variable domain, rest sourced from reference TRBV28 and TRBJ2-2, is DVKVTQSSRYLVKRTGEKVFLECVQDMDHENMFWYRQDPGLGLRLIYFSYDVKMKEKGDIPEGYSVSREKKERFSLILESASTNQTSMYLCASSSLWTGEPAGELFFGEGSRLTVL.

The chain combines TRBV3-1 with TRBJ2-4; D is unclear. The CDR3 extends over 13 amino acids. From germline, CDR1 is LGHDT and CDR2 YNNKEL (reference sequence). V was pared by 3 bases and J by 6 bases, with 9 bases between. The CDR3 DNA sequence: TGTGCCAGCAGCCAGGGTGTCCGAAACATTCAGTACTTC. Translated: CASSQGVRNIQYF.

This clonotype was detected ten times or more. The chain joins TRBV27 to TRBJ2-7; weak D call: TRBD1 (6 bases). V was clipped by 3 bases and J by 3 bases, with 12 bases between them. Per germline, CDR1 MNHEY and CDR2 SMNVEV (reference sequence). The CDR3 covers 14 residues. CDR3 sequence reads: CASSFRGSGYEQYF. The CDR3 nucleotides read TGTGCCAGCAGTTTTAGGGGGTCTGGCTACGAGCAGTACTTC.

This clonotype was seen a few times. The V gene is TRBV10-3, the J gene TRBJ2-1, with 11 bases that match TRBD2. Germline V lookup: CDR1 ENHRY, CDR2 SYGVKD. This CDR3 comprises 15 residues. Trimming at V came to 11 bases and at J to 7 bases, leaving 13 bases not matched to a gene. The CDR3 DNA reads as TGTGCCTCCAACCCCACTAGCGGGAGTAGGAATGAGCAGTTCTTC. Protein product: CASNPTSGSRNEQFF.

V gene TRBV5-1 combines with J gene TRBJ1-1; 7 bases fit TRBD1. CDR1 is SGHRS, CDR2 YFSETQ, per germline. This CDR3 has 17 residues. V was pared by 0 bases and J by 0 bases, with 8 bases of the junction left unmatched. The CDR3 loop is CASSLALTGPVNTEAFF. CDR3 DNA sequence: TGCGCCAGCAGCTTGGCCCTGACAGGGCCAGTGAACACTGAAGCTTTCTTT.

This chain uses TRBV5-1 with TRBJ2-7, with 10 bases that match TRBD2. The trim removed 4 bases at V and 5 bases at J, leaving 12 bases unmatched. CDR1 is SGHRS and CDR2 is YFSETQ in the germline V gene. There are 16 residues in the CDR3. Written as DNA, the CDR3 is TGCGCCAGCAGCCCGGTGAGGACTAGCGGACTTGACGAGCAGTACTTC. Its protein product is CASSPVRTSGLDEQYF.

The chain recombines TRBV5-6 with TRBJ2-5; D uncertain. V lost 0 bases to trimming and J lost 5 bases, with 11 bases between them. Germline-derived CDR1 and CDR2 are SGHDT and YYEEEE. The CDR3 loop spans 14 amino acids. For the CDR3, the DNA is TGTGCCAGCAGCTTGGTTCCGCGAGTCGAGACCCAGTACTTC. This encodes CASSLVPRVETQYF.

This clonotype has more than one count but fewer than ten. The CDR3 nucleotides are TGCGCCAGCAGCCCCCTAATAGTGGGGACAACTAATGAAAAACTGTTTTTT. Its protein is CASSPLIVGTTNEKLFF. V and J are TRBV4-1 and TRBJ1-4; the D is unclear. The ends were cut back, 4 bases at V and 0 bases at J, with 15 bases in the middle. This CDR3 spans 17 amino acids. The germline V gene encodes CDR1 MGHRA and CDR2 YSYEKL.

This clonotype was observed many times. The rearrangement joins TRBV29-1 to TRBJ2-1; D possibly matches TRBD1 or TRBD2 (6 bases each). The V gene lost 1 base and the J gene lost 5 bases, with 24 bases spanning the gap. CDR3 length: 18 residues. Germline V lookup: CDR1 SQVTM, CDR2 ANQGSEA. Here the CDR3 reads CSVEVTGAGWWTDNEQFF. The CDR3 bases are TGCAGCGTTGAAGTGACAGGCGCGGGATGGTGGACGGACAATGAGCAGTTCTTC.

Many counts were recorded for this clonotype. V usage is TRBV6-2 or TRBV6-3 and J usage is TRBJ2-3; D is unresolved. Germline lookup yields CDR1 MNHEY and CDR2 SVGEGT. Trimming pared 4 bases from V and 3 bases from J, leaving 11 bases between. The CDR3 loop spans 14 amino acids. CDR3 sequence (DNA): TGTGCCAGCAGTTTCGGACCTTCGACAGATACGCAGTATTTT. As protein: CASSFGPSTDTQYF.